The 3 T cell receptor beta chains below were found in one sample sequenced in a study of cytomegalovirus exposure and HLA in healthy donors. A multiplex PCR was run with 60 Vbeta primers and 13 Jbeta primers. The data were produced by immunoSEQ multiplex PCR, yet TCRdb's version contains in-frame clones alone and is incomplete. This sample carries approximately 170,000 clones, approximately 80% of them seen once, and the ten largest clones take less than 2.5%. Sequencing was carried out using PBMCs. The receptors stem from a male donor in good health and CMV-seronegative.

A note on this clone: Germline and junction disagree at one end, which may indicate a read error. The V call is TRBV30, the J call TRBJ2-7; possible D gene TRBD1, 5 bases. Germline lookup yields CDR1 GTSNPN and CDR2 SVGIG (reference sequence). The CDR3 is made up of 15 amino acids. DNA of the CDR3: TGTGCCTGGAGTGTATCGGCAGGGTGGTCCTACAAGCAGTACTTC. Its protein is CAWSVSAGWSYKQYF.

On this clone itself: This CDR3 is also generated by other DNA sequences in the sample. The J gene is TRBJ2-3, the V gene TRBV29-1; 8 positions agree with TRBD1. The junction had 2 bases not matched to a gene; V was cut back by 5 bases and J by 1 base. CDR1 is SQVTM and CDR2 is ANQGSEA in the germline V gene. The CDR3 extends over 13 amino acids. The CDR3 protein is CSVQDRGTDTQYF. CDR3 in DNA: TGCAGCGTTCAGGACAGGGGCACAGATACGCAGTATTTT.

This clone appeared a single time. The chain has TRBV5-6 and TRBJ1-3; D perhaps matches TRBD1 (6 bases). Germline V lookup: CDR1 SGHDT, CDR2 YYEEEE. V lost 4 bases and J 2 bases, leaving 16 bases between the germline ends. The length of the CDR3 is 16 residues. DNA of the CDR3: TGTGCCAGCAGCCCCGACGGGACACGTACTGGAAACACCATATATTTT. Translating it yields CASSPDGTRTGNTIYF. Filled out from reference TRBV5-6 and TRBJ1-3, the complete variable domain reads DAGVTQSPTHLIKTRGQQVTLRCSPKSGHDTVSWYQQALGQGPQFIFQYYEEEERQRGNFPDRFSGHQFPNYSSELNVNALLLGDSALYLCASSPDGTRTGNTIYFGEGSWLTVV.